The present T cell receptor beta chain was sequenced within a study of T-cell reconstitution after alpha-beta-depleted transplantation in children. Findings and caveats of the study: About two months after transplant, alpha-beta T cells reportedly came from several hundred expanded graft clones. Surviving recipient T cells and thymic progenitors underlay high day-60 TCRbeta diversity in some patients. At the one-year point after transplant, T-cell counts and TCRbeta diversity were found to come mostly from T cells that had been newly produced.

Remarks on this clonotype: Its cognate antigen is unknown.

Unique molecular identifiers were incorporated when the TCRbeta library was constructed. In TCRdb, the PCR reads were re-called with MiXCR into one record per CDR3 protein. The top ten clones hold about 2.1% of a sample with almost 500,000 distinct CDR3 sequences, 10% of them seen once. The CDR3 spans 13 residues. Trimming pared 6 bases from V and 11 bases from J, leaving 17 bases between. The V gene's germline CDR1 is LNHDA and CDR2 SQIVND (reference sequence). The chain combines TRBV19 with TRBJ2-1; the D gene is possibly TRBD1 (6 bases). This sequence was found in a child under 10 years old with inherited bone marrow failure, due to receive a stem cell transplant. The sample in question was PBMCs, obtained before TCRalphabeta/CD19-depleted stem cell transplant. The CDR3 sequence is CASRNPGHRKQFF. CDR3 in DNA: TGTGCCAGTAGGAATCCGGGACACCGAAAGCAGTTCTTC.